The subject of this entry is one TCR beta chain. The antigen it recognizes is unknown. Base qualities are not at hand, and no much larger clone is one base apart. Genomic DNA was extracted from sorted cells for sequencing of the TCRbeta CDR3 region. The immunoSEQ Assay was used to sequence the TCRbeta CDR3 regions. In its TCRdb copy, this immuneACCESS table keeps in-frame sequences only and misses some clones. Where compared with another copy, unresolved V genes explain less than half of these, and the others have no known cause. Within this sample are approximately 40,000 clones, with around 84% of them counted one time only. Roughly a sixth of the sample belongs to the ten largest clones. The germline V gene encodes CDR1 GTSNPN and CDR2 SVGIG (reference sequence). The CDR3 holds 15 amino acids from the cysteine to the phenylalanine. Only the CDR3 DNA is retained, 45 bases long and in frame from the first base. Trimming removed 2 bases from V and 4 bases from J; the gene matches leave 7 bases unexplained.

The trial excluded patients who had a history of autoimmune disease or who were on systemic immunosuppression. Peripheral blood for TCR sequencing was drawn from every dose cohort at baseline, at cycle 4 day 1 and at cycle 7 day 1. Samples were obtained from an open-label, multicenter, first-in-human phase I dose-escalation trial of ivuxolimab. Adults with locally advanced or metastatic melanoma, renal cell, hepatocellular, or head and neck squamous cell carcinoma were enrolled in the trial. CD4+ and CD8+ T cells were sorted separately from peripheral blood before TCR sequencing. This sample is part of a study of OX40 agonist ivuxolimab in advanced cancers. Regarding the study in general: Ivuxolimab was an agonistic, fully human IgG2 monoclonal antibody directed against OX40 (CD134), a costimulatory receptor. Intravenous ivuxolimab was administered to patients every 2 weeks at six dose levels: 0.01, 0.1, 0.3, 1.5, 3 and 10 mg/kg. Of the roughly 52 dose-escalation patients, hepatocellular carcinoma was present in about 19, melanoma in some 15, renal cell carcinoma in 9 and head and neck cancer in 9. In the dose-escalation cohort, 75% to 85% of patients were male, and the mean age was approximately 60 years with a range of about 20 to 80. Patients were allowed to have had prior anti-PD-1, anti-PD-L1 or anti-CTLA-4 therapy, and roughly 40% of the dose-escalation patients had been treated with checkpoint inhibitors. Partial responses occurred in three dose-escalation patients, of whom one had hepatocellular carcinoma and two had cutaneous melanoma. Peripheral TCRbeta sequencing was intended to test whether TCR sequence diversity was altered and clonal T-cell expansion was caused by ivuxolimab. The paper covers the monotherapy dose-escalation part of the phase I ivuxolimab trial, which included N ≈ 50 patients.

Broader findings and caveats from the paper: In partial responders in the 0.1-3.0 mg/kg groups, normalized peripheral clonal expansion was found to be among the lowest, especially among CD8+ T cells. On average, CD8+ T cells showed more expanded clones than CD4+ T cells after ivuxolimab. Low levels of normalized T-cell clonal expansion were also seen in some nonresponding patients. Clonal expansion of both CD4+ and CD8+ blood T cells was observed from baseline to week 6 at doses 0.1 to 3.0 mg/kg. Which antigens the clonally expanded peripheral T cells were specific for was not determined.

The chain employs TRBV30 and TRBJ1-2, with 10 central nucleotides matching TRBD1. This receptor was taken from an adult with an advanced solid tumor such as melanoma, head and neck, liver or kidney cancer. Sequenced material: CD4+ or CD8+ T cells sorted from blood, taken in a trial of the OX40 agonist ivuxolimab. The nucleotide sequence reads as follows: TGTGCCTGGAGTCTTGACAGGGGGCTGCTCTATGGCTACACCTTC. Its protein product is CAWSLDRGLLYGYTF.